These T cell receptor beta chains were read from a single sample in a study of cytomegalovirus exposure and HLA in healthy donors. The repertoire was sequenced with immunoSEQ multiplex PCR; TCRdb's copy has only in-frame clones and lacks some. The profile covers around 150,000 clones, with approximately 76% appearing a single time and roughly 2% taken by the ten largest. Input material: PBMCs. All receptors come from a female donor in good health and CMV-seronegative. Each CDR3 is given with its conserved first and last residue. The D gene is left open where the match is weak. Size tells how often a clone was seen (once, few, many) or the class of an expanded clone, and some rows leave it out.

J gene,clone size,D gene,V gene,CDR3 DNA,CDR3 protein
TRBJ2-1,NA,NA,TRBV2,TGTGCCAGCAGTGGGGAGGGGGGCTTCAACAATGAGCAGTTCTTC,CASSGEGGFNNEQFF
TRBJ1-1,NA,TRBD1,TRBV2,TGTGCCAGCAGGAGGGACAGAGTGGGCACTGAAGCTTTCTTT,CASRRDRVGTEAFF
TRBJ1-1,NA,TRBD1,TRBV29-1,TGCAGCGTTGAACCACGGCTAGGGGGCGGCAACACTGAAGCTTTCTTT,CSVEPRLGGGNTEAFF
TRBJ1-2,NA,TRBD1,TRBV19,TGTGCCAGTAGTAGGGGACAGGGCAGTGGCTACACCTTC,CASSRGQGSGYTF
TRBJ2-3,NA,NA,TRBV30,TGTGCCTGGAGTGTACTGTTCCCAGATACGCAGTATTTT,CAWSVLFPDTQYF
TRBJ1-2,NA,NA,TRBV19,TGTGCCAGTAGTATGAGGGAGGGCGGCTACACCTTC,CASSMREGGYTF
TRBJ1-1,NA,NA,TRBV29-1,TGCAGCGTTGAGACACTCCTGAACACTGAAGCTTTCTTT,CSVETLLNTEAFF
TRBJ2-7,NA,NA,TRBV25-1,TGTGCCAGCAGTCCACACGGACAGGGAGGGCGGGAGCAGTACTTC,CASSPHGQGGREQYF
TRBJ1-2,NA,NA,TRBV25-1,TGTGCCAGCACGGGGACTCGGGATGGCTACACCTTC,CASTGTRDGYTF
TRBJ1-2,NA,TRBD1,TRBV5-4,TGTGCCAGCAGCAGAGGGACAGGGGATAACTATGGCTACACCTTC,CASSRGTGDNYGYTF
TRBJ1-1,NA,TRBD1,TRBV7-2,TGTGCCAGCAGCCCCCCGAGACAGGGACTGAACACTGAAGCTTTCTTT,CASSPPRQGLNTEAFF
TRBJ2-7,few,TRBD1,TRBV6-1,TGTGCCAGCTGGACAGGGACAGGAGCCTACGAGCAGTACTTC,CASWTGTGAYEQYF
TRBJ1-2,NA,NA,TRBV4-1,TGCGCCAGCAGCCAAGAGCCAGGGGAAGGCTATGGCTACACCTTC,CASSQEPGEGYGYTF
TRBJ1-1,once,TRBD1,TRBV6-1,TGTGCCAGCAGTGCGCGACAGGGCAACACTGAAGCTTTCTTT,CASSARQGNTEAFF
TRBJ2-4,NA,NA,TRBV5-6,TGTGCCAGCAGCCCTTGGGCCTCGATAGCCAAAAACATTCAGTACTTC,CASSPWASIAKNIQYF
TRBJ2-5,once,TRBD2,TRBV9,TGTGCCAGCAGCCGTCCTCCTAGCGGGGGGCTGTACTTC,CASSRPPSGGLYF
TRBJ1-3,NA,NA,TRBV30,TGTGCCTGGAAAGAGGAGGGGTTCGGAAACACCATATATTTT,CAWKEEGFGNTIYF
TRBJ2-3,NA,TRBD2,TRBV4-2,TGTGCCAGCAGCCAAGAACCGAGCGGGGGAGGGGGAGATACGCAGTATTTT,CASSQEPSGGGGDTQYF
TRBJ2-7,NA,TRBD1,TRBV5-4,TGTGCCAGCAGCATGAAGAGGACAGGGGGCGACGAGCAGTACTTC,CASSMKRTGGDEQYF
TRBJ1-1,NA,TRBD1,TRBV30,TGTGCCTGGAGGGGGACGGACAGGTTGAACACTGAAGCTTTCTTT,CAWRGTDRLNTEAFF
TRBJ1-2,NA,TRBD1,TRBV2,TGTGCCAGCAGTGAAGCGCACAGGGGGGGAGGCTACACCTTC,CASSEAHRGGGYTF
TRBJ2-3,NA,NA,TRBV6-5,TGTGCCAGCAGTCAATCCGATACGCAGTATTTT,CASSQSDTQYF
TRBJ2-3,NA,NA,TRBV29-1,TGCAGCCCCAGGACTAGCACAGATACGCAGTATTTT,CSPRTSTDTQYF
TRBJ1-1,NA,NA,TRBV6-5,TGTGCCAGCAGTTCCCCAGGGCGGGGGCAGGGCACTGAAGCTTTCTTT,CASSSPGRGQGTEAFF
TRBJ1-1,NA,NA,TRBV18,TGTGCCAGCTCACCAGGACACAGGAGTGAAGCTTTCTTT,CASSPGHRSEAFF
TRBJ2-5,few,TRBD2,TRBV18,TGTGCCAGCTCACCATGGGCGGGAGAACAAGAGACCCAGTACTTC,CASSPWAGEQETQYF
TRBJ1-5,NA,NA,TRBV5-6,TGTGCCAGCAGCTTGGATGGGGGGGCTCAGCCCCAGCATTTT,CASSLDGGAQPQHF
TRBJ2-7,once,NA,TRBV27,TGTGCCAGCAGTGCGCGGATTTCCTACGAGCAGTACTTC,CASSARISYEQYF
TRBJ2-5,few,TRBD2,TRBV7-9,TGTGCCAGCAGAAAACGGTCTGCGGGGGGGCAAGAGACCCAGTACTTC,CASRKRSAGGQETQYF
TRBJ1-3,few,NA,TRBV7-8,TGTGCCAGCAGCTTAGGCCCGGGGGAGGCAAACACCATATATTTT,CASSLGPGEANTIYF
TRBJ2-3,NA,TRBD2,TRBV6-1,TGTGCCAGCAGTTGGACTAGCGGGAGCACAGATACGCAGTATTTT,CASSWTSGSTDTQYF
TRBJ2-1,NA,TRBD1,TRBV6-5,TGTGCCAGCAGTTCCACCGGGACAGTGATTTACAATGAGCAGTTCTTC,CASSSTGTVIYNEQFF
TRBJ1-1,NA,TRBD1,TRBV5-1,TGCGCCAGCAGCTTGGGACAGGGTGAGGTGGCTTTCTTT,CASSLGQGEVAFF
TRBJ2-7,many,TRBD1,TRBV29-1,TGCAGCGTTGCGATGGGGACAGGGCCCTACGAGCAGTACTTC,CSVAMGTGPYEQYF
TRBJ1-1,few,TRBD1,TRBV10-3,TGTGCCATCAGCTGGGACAGTCCGAACACTGAAGCTTTCTTT,CAISWDSPNTEAFF
TRBJ1-1,NA,TRBD1,TRBV2,TGTGCCAGCAGGGGGACAGGTAGGAGCACTGAAGCTTTCTTT,CASRGTGRSTEAFF
TRBJ2-3,NA,NA,TRBV2,TGTGCCAGCAGTGAAGCGCGACTGCTAGATACGCAGTATTTT,CASSEARLLDTQYF
TRBJ2-1,NA,NA,TRBV30,TGTGCCTGGAGTGTATTAAGGGGCAATGAGCAGTTCTTC,CAWSVLRGNEQFF
TRBJ2-7,NA,TRBD1,TRBV27,TGTGCCAGCAGTCCCTTATGGGACAGGTCCTACGAGCAGTACTTC,CASSPLWDRSYEQYF
TRBJ2-5,NA,TRBD2,TRBV7-3,TGTGCCAGCAGCCCGGGTACTAGCGGGGGTCAAGAGACCCAGTACTTC,CASSPGTSGGQETQYF
TRBJ1-3,NA,NA,TRBV7-2,TGTGCCAGCAGCTTAGCGCTCCGGGGCTCTGGAAACACCATATATTTT,CASSLALRGSGNTIYF
TRBJ2-7,few,NA,TRBV18,TGTGCCAGCTCCGTCACCGCCGGCTACGAGCAGTACTTC,CASSVTAGYEQYF
TRBJ1-1,NA,NA,TRBV19,TGTGCCAGTAGTATTTACAACCCGAACACTGAAGCTTTCTTT,CASSIYNPNTEAFF
TRBJ1-1,NA,NA,TRBV6-5,TGTGCCAGCAGTTACTCGCTTGAGGGAACTGAAGCTTTCTTT,CASSYSLEGTEAFF
TRBJ1-5,NA,NA,TRBV14,TGTGCCAGCAGCCAAACAGGGCAGCCCCAGCATTTT,CASSQTGQPQHF